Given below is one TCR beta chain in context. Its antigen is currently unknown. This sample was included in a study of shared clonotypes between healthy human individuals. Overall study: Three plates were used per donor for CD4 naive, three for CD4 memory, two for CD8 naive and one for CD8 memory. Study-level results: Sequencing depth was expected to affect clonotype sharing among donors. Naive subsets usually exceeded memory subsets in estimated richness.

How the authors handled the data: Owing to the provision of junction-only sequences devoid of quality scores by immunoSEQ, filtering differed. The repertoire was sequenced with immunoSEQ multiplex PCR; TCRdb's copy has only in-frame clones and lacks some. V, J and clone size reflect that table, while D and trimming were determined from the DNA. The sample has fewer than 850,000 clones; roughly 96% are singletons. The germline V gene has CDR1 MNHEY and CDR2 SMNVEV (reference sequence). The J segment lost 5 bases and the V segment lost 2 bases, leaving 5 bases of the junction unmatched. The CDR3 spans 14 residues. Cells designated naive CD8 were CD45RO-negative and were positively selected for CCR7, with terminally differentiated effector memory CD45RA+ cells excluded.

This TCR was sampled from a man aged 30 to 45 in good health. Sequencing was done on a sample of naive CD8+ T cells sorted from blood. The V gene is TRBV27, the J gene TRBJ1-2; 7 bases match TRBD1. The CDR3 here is CASSLGTVGYGYTF. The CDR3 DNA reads TGTGCCAGCAGTTTAGGGACAGTGGGTTATGGCTACACCTTC.